This record concerns one TCR beta chain sequence. No cognate antigen has been identified for it. Per-base quality was not reported, and no clone a single base away is much larger than it. This specimen belongs to a study of CD8 T cells in Susac syndrome (dated by TCRdb to between 2018 and 2020). In terms of the full investigation: Whether CD8+ T cell activation and differentiation in Susac syndrome was antigen driven was tested using repertoire sequencing. Clonality of the CD8+ T cell repertoire was compared between around eleven healthy donors, about 14 Susac syndrome patients and approximately 16 multiple sclerosis patients.

RNA was extracted with the RNeasy kit and 0.5 to 1 ug was reverse transcribed using random hexamers. The immunoSEQ multiplex PCR assay, covering 54 Vbeta and 13 Jbeta segments, was used to amplify TCR beta CDR3 regions. To correct PCR amplification bias, a synthetic template baseline was used for both primer optimization and computational correction. Regarding the original processing steps: Reads were annotated to V, D and J genes according to IMGT and were analyzed with immunoSEQ Analyzer, with only productive sequences retained. Clonality was computed as one minus Shannon entropy normalized by log2 of the number of productive unique sequences. For each patient and control, public and private clones were evaluated among the 100 most prevalent clones. Susac-specific clones were defined as absent from healthy and MS cohorts, 850 to 1,300 published viral clones and other ImmuneACCESS disease sequences. TCRdb applied fastp at Q25 and MiXCR to the public reads, then kept only in-frame beta chains. Identical CDR3 proteins give one entry, which carries the most common genes and DNA. In this record, the V and J calls reflect TCRdb's handling and not the investigators' own analysis. A total of some 120,000 distinct CDR3 sequences appear in this sample, about 90% of them only once. Approximately 0.24% of the sample is held by the ten biggest clonotypes.

Points the paper makes about the study in general: The number of individuals in the TCR sequencing and HLA analysis was acknowledged as relatively small.

High-throughput TCR beta sequencing profiled peripheral blood CD8+ and CD4+ T cells from healthy donors, Susac syndrome patients and multiple sclerosis patients. The multiple sclerosis controls were treatment-naive patients whose relapsing-remitting disease, either stable or active, fulfilled the revised McDonald criteria. Bulk CD8+ and CD4+ T cells were purified magnetically by negative isolation, whereas CD8+ TEMRA cells were enriched by FACS. Blood was drawn into EDTA tubes, processed within 24 hours, and PBMCs were isolated by density gradient centrifugation. PBMCs intended for TCR sequencing were cryopreserved in liquid nitrogen and thawed later in a water bath at 37 degrees C. The sorted or isolated CD4+, CD8+ and CD8+ TEMRA cells had a purity of 90% or higher. The germline V gene (reference sequence) gives CDR1 as DFQATT and CDR2 as SNEGSKA. Its CDR3 holds 19 amino acids, cysteine through phenylalanine. The CDR3 DNA has 57 bases and is translated from base 1. V loses 0 bases of germline sequence and J loses 4 bases, and the interval between the two ends is 27 bases.

The rearranged chain carries TRBV20-1 and TRBJ1-2, with no confident D gene call. The sample was CD8+ T cells from PBMCs. This sequence originates from a human donor with multiple sclerosis. The DNA is as follows: TGCAGTGCTAGAGAACCTTCGGGGAAGGCGCCTCTATGGACCTATGGCTACACCTTC. This sequence encodes CSAREPSGKAPLWTYGYTF.